Listed below are T cell receptor beta chains from one sample, sequenced in a study of T cell responses to AZD1222 COVID-19 vaccine. Clones were read by immunoSEQ multiplex PCR, and TCRdb kept only the in-frame ones, dropping some. The table records 150,000 or so clones, about nine tenths of them present only once. This specimen was peripheral blood, taken on day 0 of AZD1222 vaccination. Source of these receptors: an adult in good health. CDR3s include the opening cysteine and the closing phenylalanine or tryptophan. D genes are given only for firm matches. Only some rows state a clone size, as once, few, many or a class for expanded clones.

v_gene: TRBV11-2; len: 13; j_gene: TRBJ2-7; abundance: .; d_gene: .; CDR3nt: TGTGCCAGCAGCCGGACAGACTCCTACGAGCAGTACTTC; CDR3aa: CASSRTDSYEQYF
v_gene: TRBV6-5; len: 13; j_gene: TRBJ2-7; abundance: .; d_gene: .; CDR3nt: TGTGCCAGCAGAGGTACGGGGGCCTACGAGCAGTACTTC; CDR3aa: CASRGTGAYEQYF
v_gene: TRBV18; len: 13; j_gene: TRBJ2-7; abundance: .; d_gene: .; CDR3nt: TGTGCCAGCTCACCACTCGACTCCTACGAGCAGTACTTC; CDR3aa: CASSPLDSYEQYF
v_gene: TRBV28; len: 12; j_gene: TRBJ1-2; abundance: .; d_gene: TRBD1; CDR3nt: TGTGCCAGCAGTTCTCAGGGGGATGGCTACACCTTC; CDR3aa: CASSSQGDGYTF
v_gene: TRBV5-6; len: 14; j_gene: TRBJ2-7; abundance: .; d_gene: .; CDR3nt: TGTGCCAGCAGCTTGGGGTTCTCTTCCTACGAGCAGTACTTC; CDR3aa: CASSLGFSSYEQYF
v_gene: TRBV3-1/TRBV3-2; len: 16; j_gene: TRBJ1-2; abundance: .; d_gene: .; CDR3nt: TGTGCCAGCAGCCAAGGAGTTGGTCGTTCTAACTATGGCTACACCTTC; CDR3aa: CASSQGVGRSNYGYTF
v_gene: TRBV7-2; len: 16; j_gene: TRBJ2-7; abundance: .; d_gene: TRBD2; CDR3nt: TGTGCCAGCAGCTCCATGCGGGGGTACTCCTCCTACGAGCAGTACTTC; CDR3aa: CASSSMRGYSSYEQYF
v_gene: TRBV24-1; len: 13; j_gene: TRBJ1-4; abundance: .; d_gene: .; CDR3nt: TGTGCCACCAGGGACAGAGTTAGTGAAAAACTGTTTTTT; CDR3aa: CATRDRVSEKLFF
v_gene: TRBV2; len: 14; j_gene: TRBJ1-4; abundance: .; d_gene: TRBD1; CDR3nt: TGTGCCAGCAGTCCGGACAGGGGTGATGAAAAACTGTTTTTT; CDR3aa: CASSPDRGDEKLFF
v_gene: TRBV3-1/TRBV3-2; len: 14; j_gene: TRBJ2-5; abundance: .; d_gene: TRBD2; CDR3nt: TGTGCCAGCAGTACTAGCGGGACGAAAGAGACCCAGTACTTC; CDR3aa: CASSTSGTKETQYF
v_gene: TRBV12-3/TRBV12-4; len: 13; j_gene: TRBJ1-2; abundance: .; d_gene: .; CDR3nt: TGTGCCAGCAGTTCGGTTCGCAGGGGAAGCTACACCTTC; CDR3aa: CASSSVRRGSYTF
v_gene: TRBV14; len: 16; j_gene: TRBJ1-2; abundance: once; d_gene: TRBD1; CDR3nt: TGTGCCAGCAGCCCGCGGACAGGGGAGTGGAACTATGGCTACACCTTC; CDR3aa: CASSPRTGEWNYGYTF
v_gene: TRBV15; len: 14; j_gene: TRBJ1-2; abundance: .; d_gene: TRBD1; CDR3nt: TGTGCCACCAGCAGAGTTGAGGGGGCTGGTGGCTACACCTTC; CDR3aa: CATSRVEGAGGYTF
v_gene: TRBV7-8; len: 13; j_gene: TRBJ2-1; abundance: .; d_gene: .; CDR3nt: TGTGCCAGCAGCCGGGGGGCACGGGGTGAGCAGTTCTTC; CDR3aa: CASSRGARGEQFF
v_gene: TRBV6-5; len: 15; j_gene: TRBJ2-1; abundance: .; d_gene: .; CDR3nt: TGTGCCAGCAGTTACGCCTCCCTCTCATCCAATGAGCAGTTCTTC; CDR3aa: CASSYASLSSNEQFF
v_gene: TRBV7-3; len: 14; j_gene: TRBJ2-7; abundance: .; d_gene: TRBD1; CDR3nt: TGTGCCAGCAGCCTTGCGGGGACAGGGGTCGAGCAGTACTTC; CDR3aa: CASSLAGTGVEQYF
v_gene: TRBV28; len: 12; j_gene: TRBJ1-3; abundance: .; d_gene: .; CDR3nt: TGTGCCAGCATCACTTCTGGAAACACCATATATTTT; CDR3aa: CASITSGNTIYF
v_gene: TRBV4-1; len: 15; j_gene: TRBJ2-4; abundance: .; d_gene: TRBD2; CDR3nt: TGCGCCAGCAGCCCCACTGCGGGGGGTAAAAACATTCAGTACTTC; CDR3aa: CASSPTAGGKNIQYF